Listed below are T cell receptor beta chains from one sample, sequenced in a study of T-cell reconstitution after alpha-beta-depleted transplantation in children. TCRdb re-derived calls from the PCR reads in MiXCR, one entry per CDR3 protein. The table includes roughly 790,000 distinct CDR3 sequences, about 16% detected once. This sample comprised PBMCs, mostly from graft donor cells, obtained 360 days after TCRalphabeta/CD19-depleted stem cell transplant. These receptors originate from a male patient under 18 who had a stem cell transplant for acute lymphoblastic leukemia, so the T cells may come from the graft donor. The CDR3 runs from the conserved cysteine through the conserved F or W. D genes are given only for firm matches. Where a row states a size, it is once, few, many or the class of an expanded clone; other rows omit it.

CDR3 length: 16; J gene: TRBJ2-1; clone size: few; V gene: TRBV12-3/TRBV12-4; D gene: NA; CDR3 protein: CASSLLVAGSYNEQFF; CDR3 DNA: TGTGCCAGCAGCTTATTAGTTGCGGGCTCCTACAATGAGCAGTTCTTC
CDR3 length: 14; J gene: TRBJ1-5; clone size: many; V gene: TRBV20-1; D gene: NA; CDR3 protein: CSARAQGGNQPQHF; CDR3 DNA: TGCAGTGCTAGAGCACAGGGCGGGAATCAGCCCCAGCATTTT
CDR3 length: 14; J gene: TRBJ2-3; clone size: many; V gene: TRBV7-9; D gene: NA; CDR3 protein: CASSLQMGTDTQYF; CDR3 DNA: TGTGCCAGCAGCTTACAGATGGGCACAGATACGCAGTATTTT
CDR3 length: 16; J gene: TRBJ2-2; clone size: many; V gene: TRBV25-1; D gene: NA; CDR3 protein: CASSGAGTGNTGELFF; CDR3 DNA: TGTGCCAGCAGTGGTGCCGGGACCGGGAACACCGGGGAGCTGTTTTTT
CDR3 length: 14; J gene: TRBJ2-3; clone size: few; V gene: TRBV5-1; D gene: TRBD2; CDR3 protein: CASSFVAGGNTQYF; CDR3 DNA: TGCGCCAGCAGCTTTGTAGCGGGTGGGAATACGCAGTATTTT
CDR3 length: 16; J gene: TRBJ2-5; clone size: NA; V gene: TRBV4-2; D gene: NA; CDR3 protein: CASSQGVSGSHETQYF; CDR3 DNA: TGTGCCAGCAGCCAAGGGGTTTCGGGGTCCCATGAGACCCAGTACTTC
CDR3 length: 15; J gene: TRBJ1-5; clone size: NA; V gene: TRBV12-3/TRBV12-4; D gene: NA; CDR3 protein: CASSLDRGLIRAQHF; CDR3 DNA: TGTGCCAGCAGTTTAGATAGGGGCTTAATCAGGGCCCAGCATTTT
CDR3 length: 13; J gene: TRBJ2-5; clone size: few; V gene: TRBV29-1; D gene: TRBD1; CDR3 protein: CSVSTGGLKTQYF; CDR3 DNA: TGCAGCGTTTCGACAGGGGGCTTAAAGACCCAGTACTTC
CDR3 length: 13; J gene: TRBJ2-3; clone size: NA; V gene: TRBV18; D gene: NA; CDR3 protein: CASSPTVPDTQYF; CDR3 DNA: TGTGCCAGCTCACCAACAGTTCCAGATACGCAGTATTTT
CDR3 length: 14; J gene: TRBJ2-3; clone size: NA; V gene: TRBV4-1; D gene: NA; CDR3 protein: CSSREAPSTDTQYF; CDR3 DNA: TGCTCCAGCAGGGAAGCCCCTAGCACAGATACGCAGTATTTT
CDR3 length: 14; J gene: TRBJ1-1; clone size: once; V gene: TRBV12-3/TRBV12-4; D gene: NA; CDR3 protein: CASSLGAPNTEAFF; CDR3 DNA: TGTGCCAGCAGTTTGGGGGCGCCGAACACTGAAGCTTTCTTT
CDR3 length: 16; J gene: TRBJ2-3; clone size: NA; V gene: TRBV5-1; D gene: NA; CDR3 protein: CASSLGQEKPTDTQYF; CDR3 DNA: TGCGCCAGCAGCTTGGGCCAGGAGAAACCCACAGATACGCAGTATTTT
CDR3 length: 16; J gene: TRBJ2-7; clone size: NA; V gene: TRBV4-1; D gene: NA; CDR3 protein: CASSQVSSSFSYEQYF; CDR3 DNA: TGCGCCAGCAGCCAAGTCAGCTCATCCTTTTCCTACGAGCAGTACTTC
CDR3 length: 14; J gene: TRBJ1-1; clone size: NA; V gene: TRBV29-1; D gene: NA; CDR3 protein: CSVEGPQGNTEAFF; CDR3 DNA: TGCAGCGTTGAGGGCCCACAGGGAAACACTGAAGCTTTCTTT
CDR3 length: 16; J gene: TRBJ2-1; clone size: NA; V gene: TRBV6-1; D gene: NA; CDR3 protein: CASSLMGRLENNEQFF; CDR3 DNA: TGTGCCAGCAGTCTCATGGGGAGGCTTGAGAACAATGAGCAGTTCTTC
CDR3 length: 20; J gene: TRBJ2-2; clone size: few; V gene: TRBV15; D gene: TRBD2; CDR3 protein: CATSRDRDGGRAVGTGELFF; CDR3 DNA: TGTGCCACCAGCAGAGATCGGGATGGCGGGAGGGCCGTTGGCACCGGGGAGCTGTTTTTT
CDR3 length: 15; J gene: TRBJ2-7; clone size: NA; V gene: TRBV4-2; D gene: NA; CDR3 protein: CASSQHSKGSYEQYF; CDR3 DNA: TGTGCCAGCAGCCAACATAGCAAGGGGTCCTACGAGCAGTACTTC
CDR3 length: 17; J gene: TRBJ2-7; clone size: few; V gene: TRBV20-1; D gene: TRBD2; CDR3 protein: CSARDSIAGSPTYEQYF; CDR3 DNA: TGCAGTGCTAGAGATTCTATAGCGGGTAGCCCCACCTACGAGCAGTACTTC
CDR3 length: 15; J gene: TRBJ2-2; clone size: NA; V gene: TRBV5-1; D gene: NA; CDR3 protein: CASSFPQVNTGELFF; CDR3 DNA: TGCGCCAGCAGCTTCCCGCAGGTGAACACCGGGGAGCTGTTTTTT
CDR3 length: 17; J gene: TRBJ2-5; clone size: NA; V gene: TRBV7-9; D gene: TRBD2; CDR3 protein: CASSLATTSGSRETQYF; CDR3 DNA: TGTGCCAGCAGCTTAGCCACCACTAGCGGGAGTCGGGAGACCCAGTACTTC
CDR3 length: 12; J gene: TRBJ2-1; clone size: NA; V gene: TRBV29-1; D gene: TRBD1; CDR3 protein: CSGGQGGSEQFF; CDR3 DNA: TGCAGCGGGGGACAGGGAGGTAGTGAGCAGTTCTTC
CDR3 length: 17; J gene: TRBJ1-2; clone size: NA; V gene: TRBV5-1; D gene: NA; CDR3 protein: CASVRGGAQESNYGYTF; CDR3 DNA: TGCGCCAGCGTCCGAGGAGGGGCACAGGAGAGTAACTATGGCTACACCTTC
CDR3 length: 15; J gene: TRBJ1-2; clone size: NA; V gene: TRBV7-6; D gene: TRBD1; CDR3 protein: CASSPRGGVNYGYTF; CDR3 DNA: TGTGCCAGCAGCCCCAGGGGGGGAGTAAACTATGGCTACACCTTC
CDR3 length: 12; J gene: TRBJ2-1; clone size: NA; V gene: TRBV9; D gene: NA; CDR3 protein: CASSVKAGEQFF; CDR3 DNA: TGTGCCAGCAGCGTTAAGGCCGGTGAGCAGTTCTTC
CDR3 length: 17; J gene: TRBJ2-3; clone size: few; V gene: TRBV12-3/TRBV12-4; D gene: TRBD2; CDR3 protein: CASRLGSAGVLTDTQYF; CDR3 DNA: TGTGCCAGCAGACTCGGATCCGCGGGAGTCTTGACAGATACGCAGTATTTT
CDR3 length: 13; J gene: TRBJ1-5; clone size: few; V gene: TRBV20-1; D gene: NA; CDR3 protein: CSARAGAGQPQHF; CDR3 DNA: TGCAGTGCTAGAGCGGGGGCGGGTCAGCCCCAGCATTTT
CDR3 length: 16; J gene: TRBJ2-1; clone size: NA; V gene: TRBV20-1; D gene: NA; CDR3 protein: CSASSVTGTYYNEQFF; CDR3 DNA: TGCAGTGCTAGCTCTGTTACCGGGACTTACTACAATGAGCAGTTCTTC
CDR3 length: 17; J gene: TRBJ2-3; clone size: NA; V gene: TRBV3-1; D gene: NA; CDR3 protein: CASSYQLIAEITDTQYF; CDR3 DNA: TGTGCCAGCAGCTATCAGTTAATAGCGGAAATCACAGATACGCAGTATTTT
CDR3 length: 13; J gene: TRBJ2-1; clone size: few; V gene: TRBV7-3; D gene: NA; CDR3 protein: CASSFNPGTEQFF; CDR3 DNA: TGTGCCAGCAGCTTCAACCCCGGGACGGAGCAGTTCTTC
CDR3 length: 14; J gene: TRBJ2-5; clone size: NA; V gene: TRBV12-5; D gene: NA; CDR3 protein: CASGLSFIQETQYF; CDR3 DNA: TGTGCTAGTGGTTTGTCCTTCATCCAAGAGACCCAGTACTTC
CDR3 length: 13; J gene: TRBJ2-1; clone size: many; V gene: TRBV11-2; D gene: NA; CDR3 protein: CASSLLTHNEQFF; CDR3 DNA: TGTGCCAGCAGCTTATTGACCCACAATGAGCAGTTCTTC
CDR3 length: 15; J gene: TRBJ2-1; clone size: few; V gene: TRBV11-3; D gene: NA; CDR3 protein: CASSLGGDLPNEQFF; CDR3 DNA: TGTGCCAGCAGCTTAGGAGGGGACTTGCCCAATGAGCAGTTCTTC
CDR3 length: 17; J gene: TRBJ2-7; clone size: few; V gene: TRBV12-3/TRBV12-4; D gene: TRBD2; CDR3 protein: CASSPSGRALRTYEQYF; CDR3 DNA: TGTGCCAGCAGCCCAAGCGGGAGGGCCCTGAGGACCTACGAGCAGTACTTC
CDR3 length: 14; J gene: TRBJ2-7; clone size: NA; V gene: TRBV5-1; D gene: TRBD1; CDR3 protein: CASSRKGQAHEQYF; CDR3 DNA: TGCGCCAGCAGTCGGAAGGGACAGGCTCACGAGCAGTACTTC
CDR3 length: 17; J gene: TRBJ2-3; clone size: NA; V gene: TRBV3-1; D gene: NA; CDR3 protein: CASSQGRKLQKGDTQYF; CDR3 DNA: TGTGCCAGCAGCCAAGGTAGAAAGCTCCAAAAGGGGGATACGCAGTATTTT
CDR3 length: 18; J gene: TRBJ2-3; clone size: many; V gene: TRBV9; D gene: NA; CDR3 protein: CASSSQRYWRSSTDTQYF; CDR3 DNA: TGTGCCAGCAGCTCCCAGAGGTACTGGCGGTCTAGCACAGATACGCAGTATTTT
CDR3 length: 20; J gene: TRBJ2-1; clone size: few; V gene: TRBV24-1; D gene: NA; CDR3 protein: CATSEDRTGKVAGAYNEQFF; CDR3 DNA: TGTGCCACCAGTGAGGATCGGACAGGGAAAGTAGCGGGGGCTTACAATGAGCAGTTCTTC
CDR3 length: 15; J gene: TRBJ2-7; clone size: NA; V gene: TRBV5-1; D gene: NA; CDR3 protein: CASSIDSASSYEQYF; CDR3 DNA: TGCGCCAGCAGCATTGACAGCGCGAGCTCCTACGAGCAGTACTTC
CDR3 length: 16; J gene: TRBJ2-7; clone size: few; V gene: TRBV4-1; D gene: TRBD2; CDR3 protein: CASSHHGLAVSYEQYF; CDR3 DNA: TGCGCCAGCAGCCATCACGGACTAGCGGTTTCCTACGAGCAGTACTTC
CDR3 length: 16; J gene: TRBJ1-5; clone size: NA; V gene: TRBV20-1; D gene: TRBD1; CDR3 protein: CSARGDRDPFNQPQHF; CDR3 DNA: TGCAGTGCTAGAGGGGACAGGGACCCTTTCAATCAGCCCCAGCATTTT
CDR3 length: 13; J gene: TRBJ2-1; clone size: few; V gene: TRBV7-3; D gene: TRBD1; CDR3 protein: CASSLTQQGVRFF; CDR3 DNA: TGTGCCAGCAGCTTAACCCAACAGGGGGTTAGGTTCTTC
CDR3 length: 19; J gene: TRBJ2-1; clone size: few; V gene: TRBV4-1; D gene: TRBD2; CDR3 protein: CASSQDGGPGLAGVYEQFF; CDR3 DNA: TGCGCCAGCAGCCAAGATGGGGGGCCGGGACTAGCGGGAGTCTATGAGCAGTTCTTC
CDR3 length: 16; J gene: TRBJ2-3; clone size: few; V gene: TRBV12-3/TRBV12-4; D gene: NA; CDR3 protein: CASTPSVGRATDTQYF; CDR3 DNA: TGTGCCAGCACCCCGAGCGTGGGCAGGGCCACAGATACGCAGTATTTT